The 8 T cell receptor beta chains reported below all come from one sample, sequenced in a study of blood T cell repertoires in COVID-19. Produced via immunoSEQ multiplex PCR; TCRdb's table is partial and in-frame only. Of some 120,000 clones listed, 60% to 80% are singletons. The sample comprised peripheral blood. These receptors originate from a human donor in a cohort sampled during active COVID-19.

The rearrangement uses TRBV13 and TRBJ2-2; D is uncertain. The V gene's germline CDR1 is PRHDT and CDR2 FYEKMQ (reference sequence). The CDR3 is 12 residues long. V was trimmed by 10 bases and J by 2 bases, leaving 8 bases between them. CDR3 region: CATTYNTGELFF. For the CDR3, the DNA is TGTGCCACCACCTATAACACCGGGGAGCTGTTTTTT.

This clone was observed a handful of times. The rearrangement uses TRBV9 and TRBJ2-7; D not certain. Germline V lookup: CDR1 SGDLS, CDR2 YYNGEE. V dropped 3 bases and J dropped 4 bases, with 20 bases sitting between them. The CDR3 runs to 16 residues. As DNA, the CDR3 is TGTGCCAGCAGCGGTGGTATGGTTGGGCCGTTTTACGAGCAGTACTTC. It codes for CASSGGMVGPFYEQYF.

The rearrangement links TRBV10-3 to TRBJ2-1, with D unclear. Germline CDR1 ENHRY, CDR2 SYGVKD. V lost 8 bases, J lost 8 bases, and 16 bases lay in between. This CDR3 has 13 residues. As DNA, the CDR3 is TGTGCCATCCAGGATAGGCCGGATGATGAGCAGTTCTTC. Protein: CAIQDRPDDEQFF.

A single count supports this clone. The chain couples TRBV12-3 or TRBV12-4 to TRBJ1-2; D is possibly TRBD1 (5 bases). Trimming removed 4 bases from V and 8 bases from J, with 14 bases in between. CDR3 length: 13 residues. The CDR3 loop reads CASSSTGLLGYTF. The CDR3 bases are TGTGCCAGCAGTTCAACAGGTCTTCTCGGCTACACCTTC.

This chain uses TRBV7-9 with TRBJ1-5, with D maybe TRBD1 (6 bases). Germline assignment: CDR1 SEHNR and CDR2 FQNEAQ (reference sequence). V shed 5 bases and J shed 7 bases, with 18 bases lying between them. The length of the CDR3 is 15 residues. CDR3 residues: CASSTPGEVGQPQHF. The CDR3 DNA follows: TGTGCCAGCAGCACCCCAGGGGAAGTCGGGCAGCCCCAGCATTTT.

This clone was seen more than once but under ten times. The chain joins TRBV6-5 to TRBJ2-1, with TRBD1 matching 7 bases. In germline, CDR1 is MNHEY, CDR2 SVGAGI. This CDR3 spans 13 amino acids. V dropped 6 bases and J dropped 5; count of bases not matched to a gene: 4. The CDR3 DNA follows: TGTGCCAGCAGACAGGGGTGGGACAATGAGCAGTTCTTC. Translated, it gives CASRQGWDNEQFF.

As DNA, the CDR3 is TGTGCCAGCAGTACTCCGGACACTCGCTCCTACGAGCAGTACTTC. Its protein product is CASSTPDTRSYEQYF. V is TRBV6-6 and J is TRBJ2-7, with a tentative D call TRBD1 (5 bases). Germline V gene data show CDR1 as MNHNY and CDR2 as SVGAGI (reference sequence). The CDR3 has 15 residues. Trimming cost V 5 bases and J 0 bases, with 14 bases left between them.

This clone was picked up one time. The CDR3 DNA reads TGTGCCAGCAGCCGGGACAGGTACTACGAGCAGTACTTC. This translates into CASSRDRYYEQYF. The chain carries TRBV2 and TRBJ2-7; 8 bases are shared with TRBD1. V was pared by 6 bases and J by 3 bases, with 4 bases of the junction left unmatched. This CDR3 has 13 residues. The germline V gene encodes CDR1 SNHLY and CDR2 FYNNEI.